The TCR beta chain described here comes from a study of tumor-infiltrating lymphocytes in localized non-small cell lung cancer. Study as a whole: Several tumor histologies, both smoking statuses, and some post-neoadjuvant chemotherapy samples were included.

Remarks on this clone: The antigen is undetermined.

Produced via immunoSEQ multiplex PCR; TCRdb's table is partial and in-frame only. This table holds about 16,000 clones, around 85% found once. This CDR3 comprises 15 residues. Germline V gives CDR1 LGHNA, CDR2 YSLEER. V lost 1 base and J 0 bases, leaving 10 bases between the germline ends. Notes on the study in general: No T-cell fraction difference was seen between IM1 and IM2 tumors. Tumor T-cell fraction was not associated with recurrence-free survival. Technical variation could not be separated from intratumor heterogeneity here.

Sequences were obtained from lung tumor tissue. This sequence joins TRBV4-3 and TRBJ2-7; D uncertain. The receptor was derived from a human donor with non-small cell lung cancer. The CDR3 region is CASSQGVGNSYEQYF. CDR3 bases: TGCGCCAGCAGCCAAGGGGTGGGGAACTCCTACGAGCAGTACTTC.